This T cell receptor (beta chain) was recorded in a study of shared clonotypes between healthy human individuals. The length of the CDR3 is 15 residues. CDR1 and CDR2 (germline): SGHRS, YFSETQ. V lost 2 bases and J 0 bases, leaving 9 bases between the germline ends. With regard to this clone: Its target is not known. This specimen includes other DNA sequences encoding the same CDR3.

Whole-study findings and limits: It was observed that roughly 5.1% of naive CD4 clonotypes were shared across a handful of donors.

Each subset's genomic DNA was shared equally among a number of immunoSEQ plates. Assay used: immunoSEQ multiplex PCR; TCRdb lists only in-frame clones, some missing. The sample contains approximately 2.5 million clones, roughly nine tenths of which appear only once. Sequences were obtained from naive CD4+ T cells sorted from blood. Subset here: CD45RA+ positively selected. The source of this sequence is a man aged 18 to 30 in good health. The rearrangement links TRBV5-1 to TRBJ2-1; D may correspond to TRBD1 or TRBD2 (6 bases each). This chain's CDR3 is CASSLGGNSYNEQFF. In DNA form, the CDR3 reads TGCGCCAGCAGCTTAGGGGGGAACTCCTACAATGAGCAGTTCTTC. The full variable domain, completed using reference TRBV5-1 and TRBJ2-1, is KAGVTQTPRYLIKTRGQQVTLSCSPISGHRSVSWYQQTPGQGLQFLFEYFSETQRNKGNFPGRFSGRQFSNSRSEMNVSTLELGDSALYLCASSLGGNSYNEQFFGPGTRLTVL.